This T cell receptor (beta chain) was recovered during a study of blood T cell dynamics during melanoma immunotherapy. Documented time point: week 3, after first cycle of checkpoint inhibitor. Samples come from before therapy and from week 3 after the first blockade cycle. CDR3 length: 12 residues. Germline V lookup: CDR1 SGHVT, CDR2 SQSDAQ. Deletions cut 4 bases from V and 6 bases from J, with 10 bases between. Libraries were prepared by immunoSEQ multiplex PCR; TCRdb keeps only in-frame clonotypes and omits some of them. The table shows 15,000 to 20,000 clones, with about 94% occurring only once. Findings of the study overall: Cell-free DNA CDR3 sequences most resembled the immune-effector CD8+ subset, which was also most clonal.

Details on this clone: No antigen is known for it.

The receptor was isolated from a human donor with melanoma. The source was effector memory CD8+ T cells from blood, collected from a patient treated with checkpoint blockade. This chain links TRBV7-4 with TRBJ2-7; D possibly corresponds to TRBD2 (6 bases). CDR3 loop: CASSYSSVEQYF. The CDR3 DNA sequence: TGTGCCAGCAGCTACTCTAGCGTCGAGCAGTACTTC. Variable domain in full (rest from reference TRBV7-4 and TRBJ2-7): GAGVSQSPRYKVAKRGRDVALRCDSISGHVTLYWYRQTLGQGSEVLTYSQSDAQRDKSGRPSGRFSAERPERSVSTLKIQRTEQGDSAVYLCASSYSSVEQYFGPGTRLTVT.